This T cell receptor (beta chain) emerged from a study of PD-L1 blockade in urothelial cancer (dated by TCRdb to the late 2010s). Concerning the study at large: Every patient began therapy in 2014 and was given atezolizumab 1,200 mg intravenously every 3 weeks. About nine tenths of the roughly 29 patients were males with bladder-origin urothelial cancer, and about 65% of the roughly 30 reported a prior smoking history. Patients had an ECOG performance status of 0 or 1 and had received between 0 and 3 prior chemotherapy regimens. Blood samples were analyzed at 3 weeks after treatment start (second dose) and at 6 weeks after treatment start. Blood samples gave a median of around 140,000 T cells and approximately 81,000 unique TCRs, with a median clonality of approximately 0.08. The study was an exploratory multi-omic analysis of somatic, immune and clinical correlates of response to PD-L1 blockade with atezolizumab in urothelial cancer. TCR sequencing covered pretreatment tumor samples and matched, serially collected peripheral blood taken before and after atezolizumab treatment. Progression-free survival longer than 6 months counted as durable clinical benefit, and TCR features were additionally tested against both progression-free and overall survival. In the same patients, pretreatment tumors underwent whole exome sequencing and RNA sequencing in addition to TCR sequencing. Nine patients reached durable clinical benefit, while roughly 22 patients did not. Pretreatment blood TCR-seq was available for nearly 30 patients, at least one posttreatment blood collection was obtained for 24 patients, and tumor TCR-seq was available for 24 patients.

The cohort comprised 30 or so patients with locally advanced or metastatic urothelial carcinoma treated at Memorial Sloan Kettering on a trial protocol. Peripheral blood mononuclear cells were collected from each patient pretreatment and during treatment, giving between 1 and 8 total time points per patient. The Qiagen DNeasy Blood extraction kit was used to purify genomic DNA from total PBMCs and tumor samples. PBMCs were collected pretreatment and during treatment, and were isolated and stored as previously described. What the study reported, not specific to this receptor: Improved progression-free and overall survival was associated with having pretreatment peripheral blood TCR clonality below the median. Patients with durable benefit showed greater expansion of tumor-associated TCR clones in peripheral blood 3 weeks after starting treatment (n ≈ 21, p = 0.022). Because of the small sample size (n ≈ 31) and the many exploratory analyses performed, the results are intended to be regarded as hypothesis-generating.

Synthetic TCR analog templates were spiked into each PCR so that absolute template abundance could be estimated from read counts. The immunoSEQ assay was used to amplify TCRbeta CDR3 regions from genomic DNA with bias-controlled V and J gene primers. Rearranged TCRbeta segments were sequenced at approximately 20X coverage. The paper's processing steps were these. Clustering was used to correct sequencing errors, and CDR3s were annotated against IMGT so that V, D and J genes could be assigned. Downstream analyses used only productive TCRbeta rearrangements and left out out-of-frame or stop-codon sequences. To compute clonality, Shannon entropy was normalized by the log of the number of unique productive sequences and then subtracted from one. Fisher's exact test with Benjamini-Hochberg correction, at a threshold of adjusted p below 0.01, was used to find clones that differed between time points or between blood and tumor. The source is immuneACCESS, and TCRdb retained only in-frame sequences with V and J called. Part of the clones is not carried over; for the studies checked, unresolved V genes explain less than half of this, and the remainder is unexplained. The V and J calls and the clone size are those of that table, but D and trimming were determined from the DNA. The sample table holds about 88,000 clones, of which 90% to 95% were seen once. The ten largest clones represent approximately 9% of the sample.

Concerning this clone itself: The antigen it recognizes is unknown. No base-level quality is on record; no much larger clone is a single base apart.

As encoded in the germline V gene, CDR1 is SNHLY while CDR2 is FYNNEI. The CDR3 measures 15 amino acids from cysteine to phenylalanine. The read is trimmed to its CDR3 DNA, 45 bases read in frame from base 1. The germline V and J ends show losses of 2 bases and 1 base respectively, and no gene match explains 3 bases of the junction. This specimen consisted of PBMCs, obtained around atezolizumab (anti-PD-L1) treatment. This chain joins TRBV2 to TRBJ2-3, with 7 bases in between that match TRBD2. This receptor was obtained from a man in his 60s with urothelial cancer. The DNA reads TGTGCCAGCAGTGAAAACAGCGGGGGCACAGATACGCAGTATTTT. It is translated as CASSENSGGTDTQYF.